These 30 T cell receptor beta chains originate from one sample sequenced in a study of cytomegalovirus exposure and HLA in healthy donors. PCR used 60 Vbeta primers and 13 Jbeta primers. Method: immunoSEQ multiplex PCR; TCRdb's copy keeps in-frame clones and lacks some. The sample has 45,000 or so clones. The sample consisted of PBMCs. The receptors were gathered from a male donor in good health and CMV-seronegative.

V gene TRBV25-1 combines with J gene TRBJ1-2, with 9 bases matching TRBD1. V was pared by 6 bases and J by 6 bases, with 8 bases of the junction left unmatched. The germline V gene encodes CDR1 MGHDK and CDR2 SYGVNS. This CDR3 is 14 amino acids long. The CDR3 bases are TGTGCCAGCAGAAGACAGGGGGTAACCAATGGCTACACCTTC. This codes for CASRRQGVTNGYTF.

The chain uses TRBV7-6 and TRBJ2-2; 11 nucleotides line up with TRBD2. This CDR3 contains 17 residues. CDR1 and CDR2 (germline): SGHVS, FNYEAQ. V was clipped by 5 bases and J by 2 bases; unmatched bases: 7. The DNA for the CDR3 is TGTGCCAGCAGCCTGGTAGCGGGGGGGCGTAACACCGGGGAGCTGTTTTTT. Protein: CASSLVAGGRNTGELFF. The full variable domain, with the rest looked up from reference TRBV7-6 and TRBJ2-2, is GAGVSQSPRYKVTKRGQDVALRCDPISGHVSLYWYRQALGQGPEFLTYFNYEAQQDKSGLPNDRFSAERPEGSISTLTIQRTEQRDSAMYRCASSLVAGGRNTGELFFGEGSRLTVL.

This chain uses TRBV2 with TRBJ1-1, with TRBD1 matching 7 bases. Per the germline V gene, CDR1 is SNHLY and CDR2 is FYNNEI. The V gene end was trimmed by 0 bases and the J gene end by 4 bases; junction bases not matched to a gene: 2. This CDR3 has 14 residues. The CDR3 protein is CASSEAYRGTEAFF. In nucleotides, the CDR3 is TGTGCCAGCAGTGAAGCGTACAGGGGCACTGAAGCTTTCTTT.

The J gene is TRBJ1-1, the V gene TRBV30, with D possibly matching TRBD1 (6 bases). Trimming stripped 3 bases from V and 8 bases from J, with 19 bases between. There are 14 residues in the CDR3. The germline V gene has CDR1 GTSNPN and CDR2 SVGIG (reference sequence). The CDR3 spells CAWRRQVVSLEAFF. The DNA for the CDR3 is TGTGCCTGGAGGCGACAGGTTGTTTCCTTGGAAGCTTTCTTT.

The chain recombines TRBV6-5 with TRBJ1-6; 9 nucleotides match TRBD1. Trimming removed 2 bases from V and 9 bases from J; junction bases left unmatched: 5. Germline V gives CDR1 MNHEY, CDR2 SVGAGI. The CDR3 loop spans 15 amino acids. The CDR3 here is CASSYRATGGSPLHF. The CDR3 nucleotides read TGTGCCAGCAGTTACAGAGCGACAGGGGGTTCACCCCTCCACTTT.

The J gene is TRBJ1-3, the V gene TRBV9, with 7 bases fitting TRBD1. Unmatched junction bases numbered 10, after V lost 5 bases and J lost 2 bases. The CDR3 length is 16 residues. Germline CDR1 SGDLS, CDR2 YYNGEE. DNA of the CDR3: TGTGCCAGCAGTTTCAAGGGGGCGGACCCTGGAAACACCATATATTTT. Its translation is CASSFKGADPGNTIYF.

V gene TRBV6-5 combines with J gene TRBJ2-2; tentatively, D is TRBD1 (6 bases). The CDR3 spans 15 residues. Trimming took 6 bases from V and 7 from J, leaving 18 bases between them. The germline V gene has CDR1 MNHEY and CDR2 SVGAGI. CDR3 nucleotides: TGTGCCAGCAGGCCTCCGGGACAAGGCAGCGGGGAGCTGTTTTTT. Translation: CASRPPGQGSGELFF.

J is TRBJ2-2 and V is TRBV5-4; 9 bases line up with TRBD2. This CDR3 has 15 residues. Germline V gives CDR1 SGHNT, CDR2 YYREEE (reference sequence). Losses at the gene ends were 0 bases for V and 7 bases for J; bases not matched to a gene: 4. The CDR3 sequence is CASSLESSGVGELFF. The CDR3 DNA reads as TGTGCCAGCAGCTTGGAGTCTAGCGGGGTCGGGGAGCTGTTTTTT.

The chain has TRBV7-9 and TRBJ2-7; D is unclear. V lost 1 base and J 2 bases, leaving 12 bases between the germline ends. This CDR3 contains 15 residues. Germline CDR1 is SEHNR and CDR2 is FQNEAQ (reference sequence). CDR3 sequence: CASSLDPEPPYEQYF. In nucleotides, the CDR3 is TGTGCCAGCAGCTTAGATCCGGAGCCACCCTACGAGCAGTACTTC.

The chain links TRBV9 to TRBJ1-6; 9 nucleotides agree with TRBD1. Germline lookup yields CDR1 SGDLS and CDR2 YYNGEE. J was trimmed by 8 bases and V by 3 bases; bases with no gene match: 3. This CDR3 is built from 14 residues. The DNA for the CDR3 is TGTGCCAGCAGCGGGAGGACAGGGGATTCACCCCTCCACTTT. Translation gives CASSGRTGDSPLHF. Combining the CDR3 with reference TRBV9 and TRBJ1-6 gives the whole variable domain DSGVTQTPKHLITATGQRVTLRCSPRSGDLSVYWYQQSLDQGLQFLIQYYNGEERAKGNILERFSAQQFPDLHSELNLSSLELGDSALYFCASSGRTGDSPLHFGNGTRLTVT.

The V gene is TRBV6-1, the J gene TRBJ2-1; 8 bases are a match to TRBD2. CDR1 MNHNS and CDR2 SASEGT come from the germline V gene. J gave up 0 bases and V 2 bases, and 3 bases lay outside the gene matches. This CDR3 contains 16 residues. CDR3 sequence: CASSEIAGSSYNEQFF. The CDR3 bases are TGTGCCAGCAGTGAAATAGCGGGGAGCTCCTACAATGAGCAGTTCTTC.

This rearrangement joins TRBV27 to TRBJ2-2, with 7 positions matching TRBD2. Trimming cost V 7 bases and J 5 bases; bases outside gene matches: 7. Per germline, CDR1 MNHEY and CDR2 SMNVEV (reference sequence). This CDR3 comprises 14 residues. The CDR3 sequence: CASTEHGGTGELFF. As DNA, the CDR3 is TGTGCCAGCACCGAACACGGGGGGACCGGGGAGCTGTTTTTT.

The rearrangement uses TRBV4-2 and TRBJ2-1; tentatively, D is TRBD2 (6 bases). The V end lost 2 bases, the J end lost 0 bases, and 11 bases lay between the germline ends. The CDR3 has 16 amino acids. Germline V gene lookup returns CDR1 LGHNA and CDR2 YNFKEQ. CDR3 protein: CASSQTEGPSYNEQFF. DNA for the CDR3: TGTGCCAGCAGCCAAACGGAGGGTCCCTCCTACAATGAGCAGTTCTTC.

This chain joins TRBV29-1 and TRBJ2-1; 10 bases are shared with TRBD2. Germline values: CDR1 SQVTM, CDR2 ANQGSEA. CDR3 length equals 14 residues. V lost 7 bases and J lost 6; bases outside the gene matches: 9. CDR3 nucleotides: TGCAGCGGTCGCGCTAGCGGGGGTACCAATGAGCAGTTCTTC. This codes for CSGRASGGTNEQFF.

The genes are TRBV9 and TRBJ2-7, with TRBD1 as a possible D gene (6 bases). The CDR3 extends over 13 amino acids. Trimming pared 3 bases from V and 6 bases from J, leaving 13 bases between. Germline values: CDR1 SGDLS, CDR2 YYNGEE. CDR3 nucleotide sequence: TGTGCCAGCAGCGGAGGAAGGACAGTCGAGCAGTACTTC. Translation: CASSGGRTVEQYF.

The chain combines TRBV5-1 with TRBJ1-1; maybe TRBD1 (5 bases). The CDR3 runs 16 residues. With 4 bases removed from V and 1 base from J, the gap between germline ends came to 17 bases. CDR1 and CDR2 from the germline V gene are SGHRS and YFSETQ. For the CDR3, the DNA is TGCGCCAGCAGCCCCACAGGTCCCCTGAGGAACACTGAAGCTTTCTTT. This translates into CASSPTGPLRNTEAFF. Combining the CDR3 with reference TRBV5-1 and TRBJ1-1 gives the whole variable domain KAGVTQTPRYLIKTRGQQVTLSCSPISGHRSVSWYQQTPGQGLQFLFEYFSETQRNKGNFPGRFSGRQFSNSRSEMNVSTLELGDSALYLCASSPTGPLRNTEAFFGQGTRLTVV.

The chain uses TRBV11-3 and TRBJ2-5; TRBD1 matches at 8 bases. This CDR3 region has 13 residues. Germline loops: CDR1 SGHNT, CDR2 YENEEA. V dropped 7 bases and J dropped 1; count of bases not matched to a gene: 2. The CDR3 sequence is CASKGQAQETQYF. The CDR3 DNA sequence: TGTGCCAGCAAGGGACAGGCCCAAGAGACCCAGTACTTC.

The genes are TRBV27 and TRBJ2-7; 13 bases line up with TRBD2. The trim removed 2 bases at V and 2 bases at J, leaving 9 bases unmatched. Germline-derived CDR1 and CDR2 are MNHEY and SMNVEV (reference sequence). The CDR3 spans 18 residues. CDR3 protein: CASSLTSGGGRRAYEQYF. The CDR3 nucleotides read TGTGCCAGCAGTTTAACTAGCGGGGGGGGCCGCCGGGCCTACGAGCAGTACTTC.

DNA for the CDR3: TGCGCCAGCAGCCGACAACAGGGGGCGGGCAATCAGCCCCAGCATTTT. Translation gives CASSRQQGAGNQPQHF. V is TRBV4-1 and J is TRBJ1-5; TRBD1 matches 9 bases. CDR1 and CDR2 from the germline V gene are MGHRA and YSYEKL. The CDR3 is 16 residues long. The V gene end was trimmed by 4 bases and the J gene end by 2 bases; junction bases not matched to a gene: 6.

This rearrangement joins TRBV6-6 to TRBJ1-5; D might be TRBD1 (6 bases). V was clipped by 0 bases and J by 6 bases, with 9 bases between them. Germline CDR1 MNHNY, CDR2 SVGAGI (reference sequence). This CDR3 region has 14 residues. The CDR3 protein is CASSYSGAAQPQHF. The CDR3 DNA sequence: TGTGCCAGCAGTTACTCGGGGGCTGCTCAGCCCCAGCATTTT.

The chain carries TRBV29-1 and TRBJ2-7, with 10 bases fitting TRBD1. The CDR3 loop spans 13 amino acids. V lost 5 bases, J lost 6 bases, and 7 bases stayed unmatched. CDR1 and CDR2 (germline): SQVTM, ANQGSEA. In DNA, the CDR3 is TGCAGCGTTCGGGACAGGGGCGTCGGCGAGCAGTACTTC. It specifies CSVRDRGVGEQYF.

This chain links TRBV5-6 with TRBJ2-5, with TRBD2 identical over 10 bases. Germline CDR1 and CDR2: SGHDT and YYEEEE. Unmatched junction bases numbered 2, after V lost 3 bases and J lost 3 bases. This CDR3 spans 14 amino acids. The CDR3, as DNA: TGTGCCAGCAGCTGGACTAGCGGAGAAGAGACCCAGTACTTC. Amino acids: CASSWTSGEETQYF. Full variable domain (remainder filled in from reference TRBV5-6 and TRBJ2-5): DAGVTQSPTHLIKTRGQQVTLRCSPKSGHDTVSWYQQALGQGPQFIFQYYEEEERQRGNFPDRFSGHQFPNYSSELNVNALLLGDSALYLCASSWTSGEETQYFGPGTRLLVL.

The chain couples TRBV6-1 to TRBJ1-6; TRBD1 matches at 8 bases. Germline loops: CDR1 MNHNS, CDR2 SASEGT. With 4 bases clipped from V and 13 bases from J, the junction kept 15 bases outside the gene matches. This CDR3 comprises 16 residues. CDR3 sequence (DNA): TGTGCCAGCAGTGCCCTTGGACAGGGAGCGTTTGGGCCCCTCCACTTT. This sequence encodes CASSALGQGAFGPLHF.

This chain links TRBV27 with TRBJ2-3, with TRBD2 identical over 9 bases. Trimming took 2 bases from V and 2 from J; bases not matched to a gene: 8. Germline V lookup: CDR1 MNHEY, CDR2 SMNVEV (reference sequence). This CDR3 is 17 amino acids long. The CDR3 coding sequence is TGTGCCAGCAGTTTAAGGGGCCTAGCGGGGCCCACAGATACGCAGTATTTT. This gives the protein CASSLRGLAGPTDTQYF.

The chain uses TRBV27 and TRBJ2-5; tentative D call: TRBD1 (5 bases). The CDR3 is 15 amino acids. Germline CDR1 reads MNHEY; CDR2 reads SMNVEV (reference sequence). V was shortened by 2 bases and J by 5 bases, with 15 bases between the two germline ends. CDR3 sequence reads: CASSLIGAGLETQYF. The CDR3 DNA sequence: TGTGCCAGCAGTTTAATAGGGGCAGGGTTGGAGACCCAGTACTTC.

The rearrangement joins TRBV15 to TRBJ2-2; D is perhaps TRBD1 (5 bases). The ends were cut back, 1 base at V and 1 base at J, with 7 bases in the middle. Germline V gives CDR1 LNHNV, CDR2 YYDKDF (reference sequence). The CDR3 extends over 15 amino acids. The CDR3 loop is CATSRGGKNTGELFF. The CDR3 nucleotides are TGTGCCACCAGCAGAGGGGGCAAGAACACCGGGGAGCTGTTTTTT.

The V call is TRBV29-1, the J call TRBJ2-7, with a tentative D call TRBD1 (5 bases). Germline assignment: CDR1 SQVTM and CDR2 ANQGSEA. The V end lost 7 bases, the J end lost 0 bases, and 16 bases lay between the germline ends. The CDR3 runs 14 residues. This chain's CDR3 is CSASQGKYSYEQYF. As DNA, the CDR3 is TGCAGCGCAAGCCAGGGCAAATACTCCTACGAGCAGTACTTC.

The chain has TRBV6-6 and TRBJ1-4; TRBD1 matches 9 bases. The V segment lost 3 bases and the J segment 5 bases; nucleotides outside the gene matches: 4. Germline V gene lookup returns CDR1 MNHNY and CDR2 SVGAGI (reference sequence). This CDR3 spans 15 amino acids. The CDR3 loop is CASSYLTGGNEKLFF. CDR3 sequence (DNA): TGTGCCAGCAGTTATTTGACAGGGGGGAATGAAAAACTGTTTTTT.

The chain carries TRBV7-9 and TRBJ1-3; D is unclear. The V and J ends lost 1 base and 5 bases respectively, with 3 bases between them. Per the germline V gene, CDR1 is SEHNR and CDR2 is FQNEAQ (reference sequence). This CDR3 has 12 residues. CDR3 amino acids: CASSLDRNTIYF. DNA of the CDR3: TGTGCCAGCAGCTTAGATAGAAACACCATATATTTT.

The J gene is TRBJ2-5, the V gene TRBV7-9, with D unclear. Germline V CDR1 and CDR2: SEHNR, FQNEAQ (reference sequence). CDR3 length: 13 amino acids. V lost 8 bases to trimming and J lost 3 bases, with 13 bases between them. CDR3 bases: TGTGCCAGCGCATCCTTAGGAGAAGAGACCCAGTACTTC. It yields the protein CASASLGEETQYF.